Listed below are T cell receptor beta chains from one sample, sequenced in a study of PD-1 blockade in classical Hodgkin lymphoma. Repertoires were generated with immunoSEQ multiplex PCR, while TCRdb's copy carries only in-frame clones and drops some. The table lists 46,000 or so clones, around three quarters of them singletons. The sample consisted of peripheral blood mononuclear cells (PBMCs), taken before the second cycle of nivolumab. The source is a human donor with classical Hodgkin lymphoma. Both conserved end residues are part of each CDR3. The order of the fields is clone size, V gene, J gene, D gene, CDR3 DNA, CDR3 protein. The D gene is left open where the match is weak. Rows may omit the clone size; those that give it use once, few, many or a size class.

size: NA
V: TRBV28
J: TRBJ2-7
D: NA
DNA: TGTGCCAGCAGTTTACCTCACATGTACTACGAGCAGTACTTC
CDR3: CASSLPHMYYEQYF

size: NA
V: TRBV28
J: TRBJ1-2
D: TRBD1
DNA: TGTGCCAGCAGTTTGGGCCGGAGACAGGGAGGCTTCTATGGCTACACCTTC
CDR3: CASSLGRRQGGFYGYTF

size: NA
V: TRBV19
J: TRBJ1-1
D: TRBD1
DNA: TGTGCCAGTAGTCCCCGGGACAGGATGATGAACACTGAAGCTTTCTTT
CDR3: CASSPRDRMMNTEAFF

size: NA
V: TRBV10-3
J: TRBJ2-6
D: NA
DNA: TGTGCCATCAGAGGAACAGTCTCTGGGGCCAACGTCCTGACTTTC
CDR3: CAIRGTVSGANVLTF

size: few
V: TRBV7-2
J: TRBJ1-2
D: NA
DNA: TGTGCCAGCAGCTCCCTTCTTAGCTACACCTTC
CDR3: CASSSLLSYTF

size: NA
V: TRBV10-3
J: TRBJ1-2
D: NA
DNA: TGTGCCATCGCCCCTCAGGCGGATGGCTACACCTTC
CDR3: CAIAPQADGYTF

size: NA
V: TRBV5-4
J: TRBJ1-2
D: TRBD1
DNA: TGTGCCAGCACCACCGGACTTCTAGACAGGGATGGCTACACCTTC
CDR3: CASTTGLLDRDGYTF

size: many
V: TRBV19
J: TRBJ1-2
D: NA
DNA: TGTGCCAGTAGTATAGATATCAGCCACTTTAACTATGGCTACACCTTC
CDR3: CASSIDISHFNYGYTF

size: NA
V: TRBV12-5
J: TRBJ1-2
D: TRBD1
DNA: TGTGCTAGTGGTTTGTCGCGGACAGGGCCCCTTAGCTATGGCTACACCTTC
CDR3: CASGLSRTGPLSYGYTF

size: NA
V: TRBV2
J: TRBJ1-1
D: TRBD1
DNA: TGTGCCAGCAGGGGAGCACAGGGGATCGGCACTGAAGCTTTCTTT
CDR3: CASRGAQGIGTEAFF

size: few
V: TRBV9
J: TRBJ1-1
D: NA
DNA: TGTGCCAGCAGCCCTCGAGTCGGCGGGAACACTGAAGCTTTCTTT
CDR3: CASSPRVGGNTEAFF

size: NA
V: TRBV30
J: TRBJ2-2
D: NA
DNA: TGTGCCTGGGGCCTAGGGACACTGAACACCGGGGAGCTGTTTTTT
CDR3: CAWGLGTLNTGELFF

size: NA
V: TRBV29-1
J: TRBJ1-3
D: NA
DNA: TGCAGCGTTAACCAAGGGGTCGGAAACACCATATATTTT
CDR3: CSVNQGVGNTIYF

size: NA
V: TRBV7-2
J: TRBJ2-7
D: TRBD2
DNA: TGTGCCAGCAGCCCCCGAACTAGCGGGGGGGCCTACGAGCAGTACTTC
CDR3: CASSPRTSGGAYEQYF

size: once
V: TRBV19
J: TRBJ2-6
D: NA
DNA: TGTGCCAGTAGTATCTTTTCCGGAGCTGGGGCCAACGTCCTGACTTTC
CDR3: CASSIFSGAGANVLTF

size: NA
V: TRBV6-5
J: TRBJ2-1
D: TRBD2
DNA: TGTGCCAGCAGTTCGGGACTAGCGGGAGTCAATGAGCAGTTCTTC
CDR3: CASSSGLAGVNEQFF

size: few
V: TRBV2
J: TRBJ1-5
D: NA
DNA: TGTGCCAGCATGGCAGGGAATCAGCCCCAGCATTTT
CDR3: CASMAGNQPQHF

size: NA
V: TRBV19
J: TRBJ1-3
D: NA
DNA: TGTGCCAGTAGTCGCAGGGGAAGTGGAAACACCATATATTTT
CDR3: CASSRRGSGNTIYF

size: NA
V: TRBV6-1
J: TRBJ1-2
D: NA
DNA: TGTGCCAGCAGGGAAGGGGACGGCTACACCTTC
CDR3: CASREGDGYTF

size: NA
V: TRBV7-7
J: TRBJ2-1
D: TRBD2
DNA: TGTGCTAGCAGCTTAGCGGATGCTAGCGGAACCTACAATGAGCAGTTCTTC
CDR3: CASSLADASGTYNEQFF

size: NA
V: TRBV5-4
J: TRBJ2-3
D: NA
DNA: TGTGCCAGCACCATTAGGGATACGCAGTATTTT
CDR3: CASTIRDTQYF

size: NA
V: TRBV5-1
J: TRBJ1-4
D: NA
DNA: TGCGCCAGCAGCCCTGGGGCGGCCCGAAGCAATGAAAAACTGTTTTTT
CDR3: CASSPGAARSNEKLFF

size: NA
V: TRBV7-2
J: TRBJ1-2
D: TRBD1
DNA: TGTGCCAGCAGCTCCGCAGGGGGTCCGAACACCTTC
CDR3: CASSSAGGPNTF

size: NA
V: TRBV29-1
J: TRBJ2-3
D: NA
DNA: TGCAGCTTGATACAGGGCCCAGATACGCAGTATTTT
CDR3: CSLIQGPDTQYF

size: NA
V: TRBV7-9
J: TRBJ2-1
D: NA
DNA: TGTGCCAGCAGCTTAGTTCTCGGCAATGAGCAGTTCTTC
CDR3: CASSLVLGNEQFF

size: NA
V: TRBV27
J: TRBJ1-5
D: NA
DNA: TGTGCCAGCAGTCCCACAGGGAATCAGCCCCAGCATTTT
CDR3: CASSPTGNQPQHF

size: NA
V: TRBV5-6
J: TRBJ2-5
D: TRBD2
DNA: TGTGCCAGCAGCCCAGGGACTAGCGGGCAAGAGACCCAGTACTTC
CDR3: CASSPGTSGQETQYF

size: few
V: TRBV9
J: TRBJ1-2
D: NA
DNA: TGTGCCAGCAGCGGCTTTGGGGCTAACTATGGCTACACCTTC
CDR3: CASSGFGANYGYTF

size: NA
V: TRBV10-2
J: TRBJ2-1
D: NA
DNA: TGCGCCAGCAGTGTCGCCAGCTCCTACAATGAGCAGTTCTTC
CDR3: CASSVASSYNEQFF

size: NA
V: TRBV5-5
J: TRBJ1-4
D: NA
DNA: TGTGCCAGCAGCTTTCAGGGTAGGAAAGAAAAACTGTTTTTT
CDR3: CASSFQGRKEKLFF

size: NA
V: TRBV7-9
J: TRBJ2-2
D: TRBD1
DNA: TGTGCCAGCAGCGCCGGGACAGGGATGCCCGGGGAGCTGTTTTTT
CDR3: CASSAGTGMPGELFF

size: NA
V: TRBV7-9
J: TRBJ1-3
D: TRBD1
DNA: TGTGCCAGCAGCGATGACAGGGAAGGAAACACCATATATTTT
CDR3: CASSDDREGNTIYF

size: NA
V: TRBV28
J: TRBJ1-2
D: NA
DNA: TGTGCCAGCAGTTTTGTCTTTGGTAGCAGGGAGATTTATGGCTACACCTTC
CDR3: CASSFVFGSREIYGYTF

size: medium-sized
V: TRBV9
J: TRBJ2-2
D: NA
DNA: TGTGCCAGCAGCGTAGAAAGACTAGTGGGATCCACCGGGGAGCTGTTTTTT
CDR3: CASSVERLVGSTGELFF

size: NA
V: TRBV7-2
J: TRBJ1-5
D: NA
DNA: TGTGCCAGCAGCTTACAGGGTAGCAATCAGCCCCAGCATTTT
CDR3: CASSLQGSNQPQHF

size: few
V: TRBV29-1
J: TRBJ1-1
D: TRBD1
DNA: TGCAGCGTGAGGGACAGGGTAATTTCTGAAGCTTTCTTT
CDR3: CSVRDRVISEAFF

size: NA
V: TRBV5-3
J: TRBJ1-5
D: NA
DNA: TGTGCCAGAATTCAAGGGTGGTTGGTTCAGCCCCAGCATTTT
CDR3: CARIQGWLVQPQHF

size: NA
V: TRBV13
J: TRBJ2-7
D: TRBD1
DNA: TGTGCCAGCAGCTCTTGGGACAGCTACGAGCAGTACTTC
CDR3: CASSSWDSYEQYF

size: NA
V: TRBV2
J: TRBJ1-2
D: TRBD1
DNA: TGTGCCAGCATTTCGGGACAGAGTAACTATGGCTACACCTTC
CDR3: CASISGQSNYGYTF

size: once
V: TRBV30
J: TRBJ1-3
D: TRBD1
DNA: TGTGCCTGGATCTACCGGGACAGGTCCGAGCTCTCTGGAAACACCATATATTTT
CDR3: CAWIYRDRSELSGNTIYF

size: NA
V: TRBV27
J: TRBJ2-5
D: TRBD2
DNA: TGTGCCAGCTCCACCCGCCAGCGGGGGGAAGAGACCCAGTACTTC
CDR3: CASSTRQRGEETQYF

size: NA
V: TRBV11-2
J: TRBJ1-1
D: TRBD1
DNA: TGTGCCAGCAGCTTACCCGGGACAGGAAAGACTGAAGCTTTCTTT
CDR3: CASSLPGTGKTEAFF

size: NA
V: TRBV10-3
J: TRBJ1-1
D: NA
DNA: TGTGCCATCAGTGAGTCTTGGGTGAACACTGAAGCTTTCTTT
CDR3: CAISESWVNTEAFF

size: NA
V: TRBV7-2
J: TRBJ2-5
D: NA
DNA: TGTGCCAGCAGCTTGGGAATGGAGACCCAGTACTTC
CDR3: CASSLGMETQYF

size: NA
V: TRBV5-1
J: TRBJ1-4
D: NA
DNA: TGCGCCAGCAGCCGCGACAGGTTTAAAGGATGGGCTAATGAAAAACTGTTTTTT
CDR3: CASSRDRFKGWANEKLFF

size: NA
V: TRBV10-3
J: TRBJ2-3
D: NA
DNA: TGTGCCATCAATGGCGGCACAGATACGCAGTATTTT
CDR3: CAINGGTDTQYF

size: NA
V: TRBV27
J: TRBJ1-5
D: TRBD1
DNA: TGTGCCAGCAGTTTATCAGGGGGGGTAGGGGGCCAGCCCCAGCATTTT
CDR3: CASSLSGGVGGQPQHF

size: NA
V: TRBV19
J: TRBJ1-1
D: TRBD1
DNA: TGTGCCAGTAGTAGACAGGGAAGGGACACTGAAGCTTTCTTT
CDR3: CASSRQGRDTEAFF